The 4 T cell receptor beta chains below were found in one sample sequenced in a study of OX40 agonist ivuxolimab in advanced cancers. Data came from immunoSEQ multiplex PCR; TCRdb stores just in-frame clones and leaves some out. The sample carries about 88,000 clones, approximately 85% recorded once. Sample: CD4+ or CD8+ T cells sorted from blood, taken in a trial of the OX40 agonist ivuxolimab. The receptor source for this set is an adult with an advanced solid tumor such as melanoma, head and neck, liver or kidney cancer.

J is TRBJ1-4 and V is TRBV4-1; D remains unclear. Germline V CDR1 and CDR2: MGHRA, YSYEKL. The CDR3 loop spans 15 amino acids. Between the trimmed V and J ends, which lost 0 bases and 8 bases, there was a span of 13 bases. The CDR3 region is CASSQEQTSGEKLFF. CDR3 in DNA: TGCGCCAGCAGCCAAGAACAGACTAGCGGGGAAAAACTGTTTTTT.

The chain couples TRBV10-3 to TRBJ2-3; 10 bases are shared with TRBD1. Germline lookup yields CDR1 ENHRY and CDR2 SYGVKD. The CDR3 covers 14 residues. The V gene end was trimmed by 6 bases and the J gene end by 4 bases; junction bases not matched to a gene: 4. CDR3 sequence (DNA): TGTGCCATCAGAACCGGGACAGGGGCAGATACGCAGTATTTT. It is translated as CAIRTGTGADTQYF.

V and J are TRBV10-3 and TRBJ2-1; D is ambiguous. The germline V gene has CDR1 ENHRY and CDR2 SYGVKD. V was clipped by 3 bases and J by 4 bases, with 10 bases between them. The CDR3 is made up of 14 amino acids. CDR3 nucleotide sequence: TGTGCCATCAGTGAAGGAGAACTATACAATGAGCAGTTCTTC. It is translated as CAISEGELYNEQFF.

This clone appeared once. V usage is TRBV5-6 and J usage is TRBJ1-1; D perhaps matches TRBD1 (6 bases). V was pared by 3 bases and J by 6 bases, with 15 bases between. The length of the CDR3 is 14 residues. CDR1 and CDR2 from the germline V gene are SGHDT and YYEEEE. Here the CDR3 reads CASSWTVVTAEAFF. The CDR3 nucleotides are TGTGCCAGCAGCTGGACAGTCGTAACAGCTGAAGCTTTCTTT.